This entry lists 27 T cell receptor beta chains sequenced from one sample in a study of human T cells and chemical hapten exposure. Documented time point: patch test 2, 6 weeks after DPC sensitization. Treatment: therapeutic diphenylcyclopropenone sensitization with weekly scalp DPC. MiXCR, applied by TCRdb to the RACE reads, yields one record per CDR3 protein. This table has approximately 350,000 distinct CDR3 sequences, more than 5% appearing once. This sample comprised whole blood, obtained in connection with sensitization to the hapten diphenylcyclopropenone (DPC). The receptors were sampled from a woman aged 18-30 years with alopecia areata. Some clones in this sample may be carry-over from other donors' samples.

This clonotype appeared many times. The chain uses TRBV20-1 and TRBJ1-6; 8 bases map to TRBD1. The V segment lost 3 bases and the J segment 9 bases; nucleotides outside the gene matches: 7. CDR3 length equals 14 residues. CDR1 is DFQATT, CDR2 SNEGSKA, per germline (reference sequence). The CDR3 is CSASSGQGASPLHF. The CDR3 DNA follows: TGCAGTGCTAGTAGCGGACAGGGCGCTTCACCCCTCCACTTT.

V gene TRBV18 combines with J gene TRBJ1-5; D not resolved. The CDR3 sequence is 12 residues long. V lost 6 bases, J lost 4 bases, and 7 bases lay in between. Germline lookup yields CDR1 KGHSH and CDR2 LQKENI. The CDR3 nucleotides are TGTGCCAGCTCCCGACGAAATCAGCCCCAGCATTTT. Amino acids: CASSRRNQPQHF.

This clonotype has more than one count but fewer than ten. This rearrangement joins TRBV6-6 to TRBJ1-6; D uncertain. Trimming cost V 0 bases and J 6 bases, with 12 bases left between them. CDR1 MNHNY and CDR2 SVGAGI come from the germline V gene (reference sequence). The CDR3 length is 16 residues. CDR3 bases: TGTGCCAGCAGTTACTCGGGCACTACCTCTAATTCACCCCTCCACTTT. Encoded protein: CASSYSGTTSNSPLHF.

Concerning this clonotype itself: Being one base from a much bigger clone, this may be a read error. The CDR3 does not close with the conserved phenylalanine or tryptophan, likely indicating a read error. The CDR3 reads CASAPHGGAHGYTL. CDR3 bases: TGTGCCAGCGCACCCCACGGAGGGGCGCATGGCTACACCCTC. The chain couples TRBV12-3 or TRBV12-4 to TRBJ1-2, with D tentatively TRBD1 (5 bases). This CDR3 region has 14 residues. Trimming left V 8 bases short and J 6 bases short, with 19 bases between.

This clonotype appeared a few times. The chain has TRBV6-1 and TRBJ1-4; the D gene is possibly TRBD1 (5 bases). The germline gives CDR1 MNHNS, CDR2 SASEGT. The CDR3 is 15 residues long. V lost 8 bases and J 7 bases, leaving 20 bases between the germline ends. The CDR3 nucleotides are TGTGCCAGCCGAGACAGACCTGGAGGCGGTGAAAAACTGTTTTTT. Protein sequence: CASRDRPGGGEKLFF.

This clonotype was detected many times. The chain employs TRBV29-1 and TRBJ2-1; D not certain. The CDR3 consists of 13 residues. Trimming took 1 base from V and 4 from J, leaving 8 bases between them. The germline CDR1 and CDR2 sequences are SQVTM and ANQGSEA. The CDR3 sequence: CSVEGWQYNEQFF. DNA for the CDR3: TGCAGCGTTGAAGGTTGGCAGTACAATGAGCAGTTCTTC.

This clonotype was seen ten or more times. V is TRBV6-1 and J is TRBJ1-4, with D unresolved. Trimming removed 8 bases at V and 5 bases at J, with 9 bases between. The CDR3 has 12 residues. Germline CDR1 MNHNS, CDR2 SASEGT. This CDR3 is CASLRENEKLFF. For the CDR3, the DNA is TGTGCCAGCCTGAGGGAGAATGAAAAACTGTTTTTT.

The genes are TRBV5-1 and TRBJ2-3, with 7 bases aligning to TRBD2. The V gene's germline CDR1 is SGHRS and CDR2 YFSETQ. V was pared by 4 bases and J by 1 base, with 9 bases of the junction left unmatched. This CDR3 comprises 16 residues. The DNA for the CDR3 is TGCGCCAGCAGCCCCCCTCTAGCGGAAGGCACAGATACGCAGTATTTT. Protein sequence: CASSPPLAEGTDTQYF.

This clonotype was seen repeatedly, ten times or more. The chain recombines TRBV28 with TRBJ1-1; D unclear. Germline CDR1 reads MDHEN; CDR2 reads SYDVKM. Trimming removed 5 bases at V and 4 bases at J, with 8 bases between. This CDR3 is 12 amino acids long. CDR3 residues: CASSERGTEAFF. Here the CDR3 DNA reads TGTGCCAGCAGTGAGCGTGGCACTGAAGCTTTCTTT.

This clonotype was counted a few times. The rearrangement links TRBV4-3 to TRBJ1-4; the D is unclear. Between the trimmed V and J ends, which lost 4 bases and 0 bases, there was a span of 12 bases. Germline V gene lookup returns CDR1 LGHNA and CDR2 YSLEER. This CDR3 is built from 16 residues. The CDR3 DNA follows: TGCGCCAGCAGCCGAGGCACCTACGCAACTAATGAAAAACTGTTTTTT. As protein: CASSRGTYATNEKLFF.

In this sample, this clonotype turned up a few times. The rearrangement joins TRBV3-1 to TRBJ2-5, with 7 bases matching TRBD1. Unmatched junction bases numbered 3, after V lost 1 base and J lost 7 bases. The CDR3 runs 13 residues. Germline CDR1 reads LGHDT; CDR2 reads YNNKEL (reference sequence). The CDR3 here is CASSQVQGVTQYF. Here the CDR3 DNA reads TGTGCCAGCAGCCAAGTGCAGGGGGTGACCCAGTACTTC.

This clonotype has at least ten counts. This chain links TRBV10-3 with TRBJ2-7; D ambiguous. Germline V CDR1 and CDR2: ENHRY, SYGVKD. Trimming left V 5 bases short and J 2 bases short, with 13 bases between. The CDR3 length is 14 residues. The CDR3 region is CAISPGPDPYEQYF. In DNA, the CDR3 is TGTGCCATCAGTCCCGGGCCCGACCCCTACGAGCAGTACTTC.

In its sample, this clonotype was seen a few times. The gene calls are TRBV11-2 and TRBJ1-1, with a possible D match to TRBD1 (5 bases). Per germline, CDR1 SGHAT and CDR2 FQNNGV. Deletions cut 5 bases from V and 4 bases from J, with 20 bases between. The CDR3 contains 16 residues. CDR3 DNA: TGTGCCAGCAGCCTGGACGTCGGGGGGGAGGGCACTGAAGCTTTCTTT. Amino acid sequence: CASSLDVGGEGTEAFF.

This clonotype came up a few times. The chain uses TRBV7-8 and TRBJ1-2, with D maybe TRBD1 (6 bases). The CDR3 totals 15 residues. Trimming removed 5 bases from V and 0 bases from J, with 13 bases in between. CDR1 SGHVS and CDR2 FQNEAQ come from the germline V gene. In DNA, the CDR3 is TGTGCCAGCAGCGTCAGGGGCCCCACTAACTATGGCTACACCTTC. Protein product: CASSVRGPTNYGYTF.

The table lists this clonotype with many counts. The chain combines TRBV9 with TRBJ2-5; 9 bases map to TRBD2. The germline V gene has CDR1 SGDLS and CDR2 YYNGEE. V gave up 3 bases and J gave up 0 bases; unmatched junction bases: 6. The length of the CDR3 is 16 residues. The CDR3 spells CASSALAGDYQETQYF. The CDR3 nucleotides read TGTGCCAGCAGCGCATTAGCGGGGGACTACCAAGAGACCCAGTACTTC.

CDR3 in amino acids: CASSPGSSKVNTQYF. DNA for the CDR3: TGTGCCAGCAGCCCCGGGTCATCAAAGGTGAATACGCAGTATTTT. V and J are TRBV12-3 or TRBV12-4 and TRBJ2-3; D is uncertain. CDR3 length equals 15 residues. V was cut by 6 bases and J by 7 bases, with 20 bases left in between.

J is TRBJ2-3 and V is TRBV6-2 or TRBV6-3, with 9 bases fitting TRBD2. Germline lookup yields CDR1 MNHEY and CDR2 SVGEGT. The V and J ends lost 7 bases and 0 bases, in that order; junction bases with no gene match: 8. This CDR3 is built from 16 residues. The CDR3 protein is CASNLGLAGSTDTQYF. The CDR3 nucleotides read TGTGCCAGCAATCTGGGGCTAGCGGGGAGCACAGATACGCAGTATTTT.

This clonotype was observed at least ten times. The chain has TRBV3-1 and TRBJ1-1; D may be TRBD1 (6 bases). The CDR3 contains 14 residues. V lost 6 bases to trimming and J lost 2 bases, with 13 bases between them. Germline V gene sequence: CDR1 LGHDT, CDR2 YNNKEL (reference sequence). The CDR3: CASSLDRINTEAFF. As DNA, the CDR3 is TGTGCCAGCAGTCTAGACAGGATCAACACTGAAGCTTTCTTT.

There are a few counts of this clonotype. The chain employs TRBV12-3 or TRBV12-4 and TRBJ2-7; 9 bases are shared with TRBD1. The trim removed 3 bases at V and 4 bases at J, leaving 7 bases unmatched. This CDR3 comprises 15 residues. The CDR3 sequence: CASSLIGTGRYEQYF. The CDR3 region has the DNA TGTGCCAGCAGTTTGATAGGGACAGGGAGGTACGAGCAGTACTTC.

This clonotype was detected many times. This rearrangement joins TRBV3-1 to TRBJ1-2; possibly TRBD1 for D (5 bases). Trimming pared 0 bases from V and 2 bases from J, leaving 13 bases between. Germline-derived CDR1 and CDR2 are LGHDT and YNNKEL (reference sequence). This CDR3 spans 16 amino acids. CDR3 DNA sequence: TGTGCCAGCAGCCAAGAATGGCAGGGTTTCAACTATGGCTACACCTTC. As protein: CASSQEWQGFNYGYTF. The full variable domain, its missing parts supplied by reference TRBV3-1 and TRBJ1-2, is DTAVSQTPKYLVTQMGNDKSIKCEQNLGHDTMYWYKQDSKKFLKIMFSYNNKELIINETVPNRFSPKSPDKAHLNLHINSLELGDSAVYFCASSQEWQGFNYGYTFGSGTRLTVV.

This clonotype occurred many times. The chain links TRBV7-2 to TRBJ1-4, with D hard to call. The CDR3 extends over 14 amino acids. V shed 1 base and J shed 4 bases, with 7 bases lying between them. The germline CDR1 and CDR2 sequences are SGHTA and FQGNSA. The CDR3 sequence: CASSLGRLNEKLFF. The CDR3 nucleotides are TGTGCCAGCAGCTTAGGACGGCTTAATGAAAAACTGTTTTTT.

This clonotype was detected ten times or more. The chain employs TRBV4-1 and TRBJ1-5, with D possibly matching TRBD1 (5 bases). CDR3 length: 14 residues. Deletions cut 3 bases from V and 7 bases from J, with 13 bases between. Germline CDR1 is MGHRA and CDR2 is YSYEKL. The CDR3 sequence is CASSHRERGQPQHF. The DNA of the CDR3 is TGCGCCAGCAGCCACAGGGAAAGAGGACAGCCCCAGCATTTT.

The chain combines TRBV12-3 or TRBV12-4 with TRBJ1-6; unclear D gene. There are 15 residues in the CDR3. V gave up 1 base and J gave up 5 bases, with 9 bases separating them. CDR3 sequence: CASSLDGRDNSPLHF. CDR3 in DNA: TGTGCCAGCAGTTTAGACGGACGGGATAATTCACCCCTCCACTTT.

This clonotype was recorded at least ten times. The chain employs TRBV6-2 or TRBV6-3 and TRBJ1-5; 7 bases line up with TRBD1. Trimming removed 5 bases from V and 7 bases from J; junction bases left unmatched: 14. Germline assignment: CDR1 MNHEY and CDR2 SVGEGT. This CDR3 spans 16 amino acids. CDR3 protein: CASSTHPDRVDQPQHF. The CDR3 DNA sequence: TGTGCCAGCAGTACTCACCCCGACAGGGTAGACCAGCCCCAGCATTTT.

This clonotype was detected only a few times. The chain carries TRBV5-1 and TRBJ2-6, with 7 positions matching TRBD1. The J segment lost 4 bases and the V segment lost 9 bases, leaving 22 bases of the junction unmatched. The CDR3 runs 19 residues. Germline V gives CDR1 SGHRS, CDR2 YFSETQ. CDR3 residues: CATQPLSSGQPMGANVLTF. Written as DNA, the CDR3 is TGCGCCACCCAACCCCTCTCATCGGGACAGCCAATGGGGGCCAACGTCCTGACTTTC.

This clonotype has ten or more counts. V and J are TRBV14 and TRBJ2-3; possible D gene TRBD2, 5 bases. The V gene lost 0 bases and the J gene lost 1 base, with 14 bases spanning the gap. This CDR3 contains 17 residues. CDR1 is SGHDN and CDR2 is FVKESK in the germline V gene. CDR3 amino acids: CASSQDLAGPGTDTQYF. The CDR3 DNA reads TGTGCCAGCAGCCAAGATCTTGCGGGCCCTGGCACAGATACGCAGTATTTT.

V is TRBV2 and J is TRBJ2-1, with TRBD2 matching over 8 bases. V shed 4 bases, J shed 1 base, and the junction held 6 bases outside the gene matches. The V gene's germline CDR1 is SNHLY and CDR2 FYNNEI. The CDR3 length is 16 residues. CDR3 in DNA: TGTGCCAGCAGTGCCACAGCGGGGGTTTCCTACAATGAGCAGTTCTTC. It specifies CASSATAGVSYNEQFF.